This T cell receptor (beta chain) was sequenced for a study of T cells in Graves' hyperthyroidism and ophthalmopathy. This CDR3 region has 14 residues. Germline CDR1 MNHEY, CDR2 SVGAGI. The V end lost 6 bases, the J end lost 7 bases, and 19 bases lay between the germline ends. The source material, RNA transcripts, was used to amplify TCR beta CDR3 regions. When the TCR CDR3 underwent first-round RT-PCR, the HTBI primer set was used. TCRdb redid the calling of the multiplex PCR reads with MiXCR, one entry per CDR3 protein. The sample includes 350,000 to 400,000 distinct CDR3 sequences, approximately 19% seen only once; the top ten take 3.7%. This clonotype was seen ten or more times.

V is TRBV6-5 and J is TRBJ2-7, with D unresolved. The sequenced material came from blood. This receptor was obtained from a woman younger than 30 with Graves' hyperthyroidism. This chain's CDR3 is CASRGGPTLGEQYF. The CDR3 DNA is TGTGCCAGCAGGGGCGGCCCTACCTTGGGTGAGCAGTACTTC.